The present TCR beta chain was sequenced within a study of graft-versus-host responses after intestinal transplantation. Study information: Among the recipients, transplants were multivisceral, liver-intestinal, or isolated intestinal. Every recipient had anti-thymocyte globulin induction and three to four years of tacrolimus plus steroids. Study observations and caveats: Marrow from the recipient contained GvH clones, some of which had appeared first in ileum or blood. Early post-transplant falls in HvG clones accompanied the peak levels of circulating GvH clones.

Clones were read by immunoSEQ multiplex PCR, and TCRdb kept only the in-frame ones, dropping some. The sample gives approximately 25,000 clones, 85% to 95% of which show up once; roughly 0.58% is in the top ten. Points on this clone: Its cognate antigen is unknown.

CDR1 is MNHEY, CDR2 SMNVEV, per germline (reference sequence). The trim removed 0 bases at V and 7 bases at J, leaving 11 bases unmatched. This CDR3 contains 17 residues. The starting material was PBMCs, obtained 18 days after transplant. J is TRBJ1-5 and V is TRBV27; 8 bases match TRBD1. This clonotype was obtained from a human patient who received an intestinal transplant, so some T cells may come from the graft donor. The CDR3 region has the DNA TGTGCCAGCAGTTTATCTGCAGGGGGCGCGGGATGGCAGCCCCAGCATTTT. Protein product: CASSLSAGGAGWQPQHF.